This T cell receptor beta chain was obtained from a study of T-cell reconstitution after alpha-beta-depleted transplantation in children. Study-level results: Most T-cell counts and diversity one year after the transplant came from T cells that were newly produced.

Germline V gene lookup returns CDR1 SGHNT and CDR2 YYREEE (reference sequence). There are 18 residues in the CDR3. J gave up 2 bases and V 3 bases, and 7 bases lay outside the gene matches. On this clonotype: Its specificity is not known.

Preparation of the TCRbeta library was carried out with unique molecular identifiers. One entry per CDR3 protein, called by TCRdb with MiXCR from the PCR reads. The table lists under 850,000 distinct CDR3 sequences, about an eighth of them singletons. The origin of this receptor is a girl aged 2-10 years with congenital amegakaryocytic thrombocytopenia, due to receive a stem cell transplant. The chain uses TRBV5-4 and TRBJ2-1, with 14 bases aligning to TRBD2. The source was PBMCs, collected before TCRalphabeta/CD19-depleted stem cell transplant. DNA of the CDR3: TGTGCCAGCAGCTCAAGGACTAGCGGGAGGTCCGCCTACAATGAGCAGTTCTTC. Protein sequence: CASSSRTSGRSAYNEQFF.